Ten or more counts support the clone carrying this T cell receptor (beta chain). Its antigen is still unknown. Time point defined: patch test 1, 2 weeks after DPC sensitization. As for treatment: therapeutic diphenylcyclopropenone sensitization with weekly scalp DPC. V lost 7 bases, J lost 0 bases, and 19 bases lay in between. The germline gives CDR1 MGHRA, CDR2 YSYEKL. The CDR3 is 18 residues long. The data were obtained in a study of human T cells and chemical hapten exposure. Findings and limits, study-wide: No alteration of TCRs above 1 in 1000 frequency was seen with DPC sensitization. More PT1 expanded TCRs went with higher patch test scores.

TCRdb used MiXCR to reprocess the RACE reads, holding one entry per CDR3 protein. The sample has fewer than 500,000 distinct CDR3 sequences; 4.8% are singletons. This TCR was sampled from a woman between 50 and 59 years old with alopecia areata. Some clones in this sample may be carry-over from other donors' samples. The sequencing here drew on whole blood, taken in connection with sensitization to the hapten diphenylcyclopropenone (DPC). The V call is TRBV4-1, the J call TRBJ2-6, with D possibly matching TRBD2 (6 bases). CDR3 amino acids: CASTFVGSPLSGANVLTF. CDR3 bases: TGCGCCAGCACCTTTGTCGGGAGCCCCCTCTCTGGGGCCAACGTCCTGACTTTC.